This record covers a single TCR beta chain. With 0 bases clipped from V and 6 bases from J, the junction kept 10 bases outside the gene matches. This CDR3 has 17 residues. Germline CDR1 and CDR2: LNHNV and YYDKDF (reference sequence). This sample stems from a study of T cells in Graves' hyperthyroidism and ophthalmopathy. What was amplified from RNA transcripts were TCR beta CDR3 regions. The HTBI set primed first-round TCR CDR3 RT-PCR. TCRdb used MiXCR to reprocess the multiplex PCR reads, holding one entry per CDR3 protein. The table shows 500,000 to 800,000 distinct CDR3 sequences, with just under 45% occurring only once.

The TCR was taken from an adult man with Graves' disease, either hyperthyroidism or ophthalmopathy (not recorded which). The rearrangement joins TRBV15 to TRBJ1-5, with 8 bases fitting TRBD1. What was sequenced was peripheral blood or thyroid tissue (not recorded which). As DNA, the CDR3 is TGTGCCACCAGCAGAGATATCCAGGGGGCGCGGAGTCAGCCCCAGCATTTT. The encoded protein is CATSRDIQGARSQPQHF.